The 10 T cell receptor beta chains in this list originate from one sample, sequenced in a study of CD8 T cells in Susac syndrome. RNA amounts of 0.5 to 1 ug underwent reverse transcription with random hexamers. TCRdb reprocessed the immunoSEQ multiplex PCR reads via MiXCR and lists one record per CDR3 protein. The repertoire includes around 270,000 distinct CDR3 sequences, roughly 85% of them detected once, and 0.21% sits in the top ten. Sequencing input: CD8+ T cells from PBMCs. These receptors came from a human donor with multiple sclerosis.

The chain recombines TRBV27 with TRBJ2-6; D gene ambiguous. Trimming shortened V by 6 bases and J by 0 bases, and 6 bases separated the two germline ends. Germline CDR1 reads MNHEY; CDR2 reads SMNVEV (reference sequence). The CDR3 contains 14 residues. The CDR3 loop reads CASRQISGANVLTF. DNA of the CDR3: TGTGCCAGCAGGCAGATCTCTGGGGCCAACGTCCTGACTTTC.

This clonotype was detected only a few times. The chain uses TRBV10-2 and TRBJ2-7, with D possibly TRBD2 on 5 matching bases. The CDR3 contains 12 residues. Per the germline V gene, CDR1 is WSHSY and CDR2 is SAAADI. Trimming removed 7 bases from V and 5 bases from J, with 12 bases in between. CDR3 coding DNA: TGCGCCAGCAACGAAGGGAGAAACGAGCAGTACTTC. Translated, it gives CASNEGRNEQYF.

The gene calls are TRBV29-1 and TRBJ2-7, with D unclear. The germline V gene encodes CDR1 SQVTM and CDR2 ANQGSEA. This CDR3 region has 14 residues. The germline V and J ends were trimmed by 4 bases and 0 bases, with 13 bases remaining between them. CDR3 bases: TGCAGCGTTGTATCCAATCTTGGCTCCTACGAGCAGTACTTC. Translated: CSVVSNLGSYEQYF.

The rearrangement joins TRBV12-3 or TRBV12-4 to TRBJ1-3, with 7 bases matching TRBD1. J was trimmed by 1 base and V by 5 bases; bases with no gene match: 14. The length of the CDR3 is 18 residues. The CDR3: CASSQPGQRRGSGNTIYF. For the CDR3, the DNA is TGTGCCAGCAGTCAGCCGGGACAGCGGAGGGGATCTGGAAACACCATATATTTT.

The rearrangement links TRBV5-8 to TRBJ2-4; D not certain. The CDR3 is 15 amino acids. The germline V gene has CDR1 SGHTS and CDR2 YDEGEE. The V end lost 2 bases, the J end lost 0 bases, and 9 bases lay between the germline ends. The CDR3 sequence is CASSFSGLAKNIQYF. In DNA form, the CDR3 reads TGTGCCAGCAGCTTTTCCGGATTAGCCAAAAACATTCAGTACTTC. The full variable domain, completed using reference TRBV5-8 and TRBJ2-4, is EAGVTQSPTHLIKTRGQQATLRCSPISGHTSVYWYQQALGLGLQFLLWYDEGEERNRGNFPPRFSGRQFPNYSSELNVNALELEDSALYLCASSFSGLAKNIQYFGAGTRLSVL.

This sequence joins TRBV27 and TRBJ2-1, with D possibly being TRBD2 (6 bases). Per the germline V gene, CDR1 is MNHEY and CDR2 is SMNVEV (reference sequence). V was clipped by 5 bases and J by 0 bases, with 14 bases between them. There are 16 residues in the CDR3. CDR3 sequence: CASSTAGFSSYNEQFF. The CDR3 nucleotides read TGTGCCAGCAGTACGGCGGGGTTTAGCTCCTACAATGAGCAGTTCTTC.

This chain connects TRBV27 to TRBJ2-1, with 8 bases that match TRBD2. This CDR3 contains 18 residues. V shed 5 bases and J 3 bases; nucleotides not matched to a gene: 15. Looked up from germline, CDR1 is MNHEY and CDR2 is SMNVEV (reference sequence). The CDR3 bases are TGTGCCAGCAGTCGAGGGCGGGAGGCCCGGGGTAACTACAATGAGCAGTTCTTC. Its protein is CASSRGREARGNYNEQFF.

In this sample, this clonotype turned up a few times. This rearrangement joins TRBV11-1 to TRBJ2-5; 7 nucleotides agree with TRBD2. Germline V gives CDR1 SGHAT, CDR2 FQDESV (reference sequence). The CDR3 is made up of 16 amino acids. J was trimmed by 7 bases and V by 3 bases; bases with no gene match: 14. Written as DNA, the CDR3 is TGTGCCAGCAGCTTGGGCCCGGGAGGTGGGGCCGGGACCCAGTACTTC. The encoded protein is CASSLGPGGGAGTQYF.

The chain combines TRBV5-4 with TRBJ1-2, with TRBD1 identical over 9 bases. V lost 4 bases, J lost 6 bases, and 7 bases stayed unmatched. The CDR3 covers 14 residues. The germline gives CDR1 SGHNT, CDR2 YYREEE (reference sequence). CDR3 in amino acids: CASSPGTGYDGYTF. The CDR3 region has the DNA TGTGCCAGCAGCCCAGGGACAGGGTACGATGGCTACACCTTC. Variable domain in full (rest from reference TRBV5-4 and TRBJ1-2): ETGVTQSPTHLIKTRGQQVTLRCSSQSGHNTVSWYQQALGQGPQFIFQYYREEENGRGNFPPRFSGLQFPNYSSELNVNALELDDSALYLCASSPGTGYDGYTFGSGTRLTVV.

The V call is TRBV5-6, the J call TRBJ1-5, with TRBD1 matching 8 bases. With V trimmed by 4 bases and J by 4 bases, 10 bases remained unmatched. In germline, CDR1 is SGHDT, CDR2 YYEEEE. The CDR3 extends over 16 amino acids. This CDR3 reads CASSQGAGVRNQPQHF. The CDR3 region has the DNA TGTGCCAGCAGCCAGGGGGCAGGGGTCAGGAATCAGCCCCAGCATTTT.